The rows below give T cell receptor beta chains drawn from one sample of a study of Ad26.COV2.S vaccination and SARS-CoV-2 variants. Using immunoSEQ multiplex PCR, the repertoire was profiled, and TCRdb retains in-frame clones only, with some absent. The repertoire holds approximately 340,000 clones, with roughly nine tenths as singletons. This sample comprised peripheral blood, obtained after recovery from COVID-19. Receptor source: a human donor who had recovered from COVID-19. Both conserved end residues are part of each CDR3. The D gene is left open where the match is weak. Size is stated for part of the rows, as once, few or many counts, or as a class when the clone is expanded.

clone_size,d_call,v_call,j_call,cdr3_aa,cdr3_nt
.,.,TRBV7-2,TRBJ2-7,CASSLGTARVYEQYF,TGTGCCAGCAGCTTAGGCACCGCCAGGGTCTACGAGCAGTACTTC
.,.,TRBV7-2,TRBJ1-6,CASSPGQYNSPLHF,TGTGCCAGCAGCCCCGGGCAGTATAATTCACCCCTCCACTTT
.,TRBD2,TRBV6-2/TRBV6-3,TRBJ2-5,CASSSRTSGGDQETQYF,TGTGCCAGCAGTTCCCGGACTAGCGGGGGGGATCAAGAGACCCAGTACTTC
.,.,TRBV6-5,TRBJ2-7,CASRRTRSYEQYF,TGTGCCAGCAGAAGGACCAGATCCTACGAGCAGTACTTC
.,.,TRBV29-1,TRBJ2-3,CSVRSRDWDTQYF,TGCAGCGTCAGGAGTAGGGACTGGGATACGCAGTATTTT
.,TRBD1,TRBV19,TRBJ1-2,CASSSEGGQVHDGYIF,TGTGCCAGTAGTTCCGAAGGGGGACAGGTCCACGATGGCTACATCTTC
few,.,TRBV7-9,TRBJ1-5,CASSLAWGLSNQPQHF,TGTGCCAGCAGCTTAGCCTGGGGGCTTAGCAATCAGCCCCAGCATTTT
.,.,TRBV29-1,TRBJ1-2,CSVTSGGGPPPNYGYTF,TGCAGCGTCACTAGTGGGGGCGGCCCACCACCGAACTATGGCTACACCTTC
.,TRBD2,TRBV7-9,TRBJ2-5,CASSPFSGGETQYF,TGTGCCAGCAGCCCATTCAGCGGGGGGGAGACCCAGTACTTC
.,.,TRBV11-1,TRBJ2-1,CASSVNRDEQFF,TGTGCCAGCAGCGTCAACAGGGATGAGCAGTTCTTC
.,TRBD2,TRBV27,TRBJ2-5,CASSWLGASGGRHFGTQYF,TGTGCCAGCAGTTGGTTGGGGGCTAGCGGGGGCCGCCACTTTGGGACCCAGTACTTC
.,TRBD1,TRBV5-6,TRBJ2-5,CASSHGTGKGFWIQTQYF,TGTGCCAGCAGCCATGGGACAGGGAAAGGCTTTTGGATCCAGACCCAGTACTTC
.,.,TRBV11-2,TRBJ2-7,CASSPRYKAPYEQYF,TGTGCCAGCAGCCCACGGTATAAGGCCCCCTACGAGCAGTACTTC
few,.,TRBV7-8,TRBJ1-6,CASSLEPASAPLHF,TGTGCCAGCAGCTTAGAACCCGCAAGTGCACCCCTCCACTTT
.,.,TRBV10-3,TRBJ2-7,CAISESKGRQVYEQYF,TGTGCCATCAGTGAGTCGAAAGGTCGCCAGGTCTACGAGCAGTACTTC
.,.,TRBV5-1,TRBJ1-1,CASSQGTNTEAFF,TGCGCCAGCAGCCAAGGTACGAACACTGAAGCTTTCTTT
.,.,TRBV18,TRBJ2-1,CASSPPNTGQLNNEQFF,TGTGCCAGCTCACCACCTAATACAGGACAGCTCAACAATGAGCAGTTCTTC
.,.,TRBV11-2,TRBJ1-1,CASSSKTGYDPEAFF,TGTGCCAGCAGCTCCAAAACCGGATATGACCCTGAAGCTTTCTTT
.,.,TRBV12-3/TRBV12-4,TRBJ2-7,CASSHISNYEQYF,TGTGCCAGCAGCCACATTTCCAACTACGAGCAGTACTTC
.,.,TRBV9,TRBJ1-1,CASSDSFNSYNTEAFF,TGTGCCAGCAGCGATAGCTTCAATTCCTACAACACTGAAGCTTTCTTT
.,TRBD1,TRBV2,TRBJ1-6,CASNWGTGGSYNSPLHF,TGTGCCAGCAATTGGGGGACAGGGGGCTCCTATAATTCACCCCTCCACTTT
.,.,TRBV7-2,TRBJ2-1,CASSNRGTYSFKKQFF,TGTGCCAGCAGCAATAGGGGTACCTACTCCTTCAAAAAGCAGTTCTTC
.,.,TRBV10-1,TRBJ2-7,CASSDMTRGWYEQYF,TGCGCCAGCAGTGACATGACCAGGGGATGGTACGAGCAGTACTTC
.,.,TRBV6-6,TRBJ1-2,CASGKGQGDYGYTF,TGTGCCAGCGGTAAGGGGCAGGGCGACTATGGCTACACCTTC
.,TRBD1,TRBV5-1,TRBJ2-3,CASSPGQGVRTDTQYF,TGCGCCAGCAGCCCCGGACAGGGCGTGAGGACAGATACGCAGTATTTT
.,.,TRBV18,TRBJ2-1,CASSPYSYNEQFF,TGTGCCAGCTCACCGTACTCCTACAATGAGCAGTTCTTC
few,.,TRBV2,TRBJ1-3,CASSEKPPAGSSGNTIYF,TGTGCCAGCAGTGAAAAGCCCCCCGCCGGAAGCTCTGGAAACACCATATATTTT
.,TRBD1,TRBV6-1,TRBJ2-1,CASSEVRQGAVNYNEQFF,TGTGCCAGCAGTGAAGTCAGACAGGGGGCGGTAAACTACAATGAGCAGTTCTTC
.,.,TRBV29-1,TRBJ2-3,CSVLKGFSTDTQYF,TGCAGCGTTTTGAAGGGGTTCTCCACAGATACGCAGTATTTT
.,TRBD2,TRBV5-1,TRBJ2-7,CASSLDGTRAYEQYF,TGCGCCAGCAGCTTGGATGGGACTAGGGCCTACGAGCAGTACTTC
.,.,TRBV19,TRBJ1-5,CASSTRIGLNQPQHF,TGTGCCAGTAGTACCCGAATCGGCCTTAATCAGCCCCAGCATTTT
.,TRBD1,TRBV7-9,TRBJ1-2,CASSGRTGVDYGYTF,TGTGCCAGCAGCGGACGGACAGGGGTTGACTATGGCTACACCTTC
.,.,TRBV2,TRBJ2-1,CASRADRSSYNEQFF,TGTGCCAGCAGGGCCGACAGGAGCTCCTACAATGAGCAGTTCTTC
.,.,TRBV3-1/TRBV3-2,TRBJ2-2,CASSQPRTAELFF,TGTGCCAGCAGCCAACCTCGGACAGCGGAGCTGTTTTTT
.,.,TRBV7-9,TRBJ2-7,CASSAAYEQYF,TGTGCCAGCAGCGCAGCCTACGAGCAGTACTTC
.,.,TRBV6-5,TRBJ2-7,CASIGGVGSSYEQYF,TGTGCCAGCATAGGAGGAGTCGGCAGTTCCTACGAGCAGTACTTC
.,TRBD1,TRBV27,TRBJ2-3,CASSLNRGRTDTQYF,TGTGCCAGCAGCCTGAACAGGGGGAGGACAGATACGCAGTATTTT
.,.,TRBV7-6,TRBJ2-7,CASSLGMGQTAQYF,TGTGCCAGCAGCTTAGGTATGGGCCAGACTGCGCAGTACTTC
.,.,TRBV3-1/TRBV3-2,TRBJ1-4,CASRRLHPREKLFF,TGTGCCAGCAGGCGCCTGCACCCTCGGGAAAAACTGTTTTTT
.,TRBD1,TRBV2,TRBJ1-2,CASSDTQTVGGQGIDGYTF,TGTGCCAGCAGTGACACTCAAACGGTTGGGGGACAGGGTATTGATGGCTACACCTTC
.,.,TRBV2,TRBJ1-1,CASSPQGSTEAFF,TGTGCCAGCAGCCCACAGGGAAGTACTGAAGCTTTCTTT
.,.,TRBV6-5,TRBJ2-3,CASTRTGTDTQYF,TGTGCCAGCACTCGGACTGGCACAGATACGCAGTATTTT
.,.,TRBV10-3,TRBJ2-7,CASGSVQGSYEQYF,TGTGCCTCTGGTAGTGTCCAGGGTTCCTACGAGCAGTACTTC
.,TRBD1,TRBV6-2/TRBV6-3,TRBJ1-1,CASSRGDRGDTEAFF,TGTGCCAGCAGTAGGGGCGACAGGGGAGACACTGAAGCTTTCTTT
.,TRBD2,TRBV5-5,TRBJ2-7,CASSLGSGSGGSRYEQYF,TGTGCCAGCAGCTTGGGCAGTGGTAGCGGGGGGTCACGGTACGAGCAGTACTTC
.,.,TRBV10-2,TRBJ1-2,CATLTGYGYTF,TGCGCCACCCTAACCGGCTATGGCTACACCTTC
.,TRBD2,TRBV5-5,TRBJ2-7,CASSLAPAGGYEQYF,TGTGCCAGCAGCTTGGCCCCAGCGGGGGGCTACGAGCAGTACTTC
.,TRBD1,TRBV4-1,TRBJ2-1,CASSQDGTGTLSGYNEQFF,TGCGCCAGCAGCCAAGATGGGACAGGGACATTATCCGGATACAATGAGCAGTTCTTC
.,.,TRBV11-2,TRBJ1-2,CASSLGNYGYTF,TGTGCCAGCAGCTTAGGGAACTATGGCTACACCTTC
.,.,TRBV7-9,TRBJ1-2,CASSQEGRQSGYTF,TGTGCCAGCAGCCAGGAAGGCCGGCAGAGCGGCTACACCTTC
once,.,TRBV12-5,TRBJ2-2,CASEPEERRNTGELFF,TGTGCTAGTGAACCAGAGGAGCGGAGAAATACCGGGGAGCTGTTTTTT
.,TRBD2,TRBV10-2,TRBJ2-3,CASSGGAGGVTDTQYF,TGCGCCAGCAGTGGAGGGGCGGGGGGTGTCACAGATACGCAGTATTTT
.,TRBD1,TRBV5-1,TRBJ1-1,CASSLWGQGEAFF,TGCGCCAGCAGCTTGTGGGGACAGGGTGAAGCTTTCTTT
.,.,TRBV6-2/TRBV6-3,TRBJ1-2,CASSYGGRAVLDGYTF,TGTGCCAGCAGTTACGGGGGACGGGCTGTACTTGATGGCTACACCTTC
once,TRBD1,TRBV5-6,TRBJ2-1,CASSLPGQAYNEQFF,TGTGCCAGCAGCCTCCCGGGACAGGCGTACAATGAGCAGTTCTTC
.,.,TRBV3-1/TRBV3-2,TRBJ2-1,CASSQVWGAQRNEQFF,TGTGCCAGCAGCCAAGTTTGGGGGGCCCAGAGGAATGAGCAGTTCTTC
.,.,TRBV6-5,TRBJ2-7,CASSYGGRGYEQYF,TGTGCCAGCAGTTACGGGGGGCGCGGGTACGAGCAGTACTTC
few,.,TRBV5-1,TRBJ1-2,CASSLPDKTANYGYTF,TGCGCCAGCAGCTTGCCCGATAAGACAGCAAACTATGGCTACACCTTC
once,.,TRBV5-1,TRBJ2-3,CASSRVLWQGADTQYF,TGCGCCAGCAGCCGGGTGCTTTGGCAGGGAGCAGATACGCAGTATTTT